This paragraph reports one T cell receptor (beta chain). This clonotype was found many times. Its target antigen remains unknown. Nothing much larger sits one base from this clone, and base qualities are not available. Relative to germline, V is 3 bases shorter and J is 1 base shorter, with 9 bases between their ends. Including the terminal cysteine and phenylalanine, the CDR3 comprises 14 residues. Only the CDR3 region is kept as DNA, spanning 42 bases read in frame from base 1. The library was built by means of PCR. These reads were obtained on an Illumina HiSeq 2500. TCR library preparation used molecular barcoding, with unique molecular identifiers applied to normalize quantification of the TCRbeta repertoire. In-frame beta chains were kept once TCRdb had trimmed the public reads at Q25 with fastp and called clones with MiXCR. For every CDR3 protein sequence, its rows merge into one entry that carries the most common genes and DNA. The sample has 170,000 or so distinct CDR3 sequences on record, about 6.4% of them singletons. The ten largest clones represent roughly 3% of the sample.

The sample originates from a study of T-cell reconstitution after alpha-beta-depleted transplantation in children (dated by TCRdb to about 2016). Background on the whole study: T-cell immune reconstitution after TCRalphabeta/CD19-depleted allogeneic hematopoietic cell transplantation in children was quantitatively tracked in the study by means of TCR repertoire profiling.

This TCR derives from a human donor who donated a stem cell graft to a child with Wiskott-Aldrich syndrome. The chain links TRBV12-3 or TRBV12-4 with TRBJ2-5, with an unclear D gene assignment. The sequencing here drew on PBMCs from the stem cell graft donor, taken from the stem cell graft. The DNA sequence follows: TGTGCCAGCAGTTTGACACCTATCCAAGAGACCCAGTACTTC. Its amino acids are CASSLTPIQETQYF.